This T cell receptor beta chain was retrieved from a study of a mutant IDH1 vaccine in newly diagnosed glioma. Study overall: At weeks 1, 3, 5, 7, 11, 15, 19 and 23, patients received a vaccination, eight in all.

Findings of the study overall: A vaccine-induced immune response developed in 93.3% of the patients.

The V gene's germline CDR1 is SGHAT and CDR2 FQNNGV. Trimming at V came to 4 bases and at J to 5 bases, leaving 4 bases not matched to a gene. The CDR3 totals 14 residues. Method: immunoSEQ multiplex PCR; TCRdb's copy keeps in-frame clones and lacks some. Seen here are about 41,000 clones, 78% observed once, and the top ten hold around 6.5%. This clone appeared a few times. The antigen is unknown. This sample's time point: week 23, last vaccination. Alongside topical imiquimod, each dose of vaccine comprised 300 ug of mutant IDH1 20-mer peptide. This chain joins TRBV11-2 and TRBJ2-7, with 11 bases that match TRBD2. The sequencing used PBMCs, collected from a glioma patient whose treatment included an IDH1 peptide vaccine. This receptor was obtained from a woman aged 40-49 years with glioma. Some clones in this sample may be carry-over from other donors' samples. CDR3 sequence: CASSSTSGGNEQYF. CDR3 nucleotides: TGTGCCAGCAGCTCTACTAGCGGGGGAAACGAGCAGTACTTC.